Listed here is a single T cell receptor beta chain. The sample comes from a study of cytomegalovirus exposure and HLA in healthy donors. The PCR made use of 60 Vbeta and 13 Jbeta primers. Repertoires were generated with immunoSEQ multiplex PCR, while TCRdb's copy carries only in-frame clones and drops some. Counted here are around 180,000 clones, less than 80% occurring once; the ten biggest clones make up 0.69%. Germline V gene lookup returns CDR1 MNHNS and CDR2 SASEGT. Trimming took 7 bases from V and 3 from J, leaving 7 bases between them. There are 11 residues in the CDR3. Sequencing used PBMCs. The genes are TRBV6-1 and TRBJ2-7, with D possibly matching TRBD2 (6 bases). This receptor was taken from a woman aged 40 to 49 in good health and CMV-seronegative. The CDR3 protein is CASMGLYEQYF. The CDR3 DNA follows: TGTGCCAGCATGGGACTCTACGAGCAGTACTTC.